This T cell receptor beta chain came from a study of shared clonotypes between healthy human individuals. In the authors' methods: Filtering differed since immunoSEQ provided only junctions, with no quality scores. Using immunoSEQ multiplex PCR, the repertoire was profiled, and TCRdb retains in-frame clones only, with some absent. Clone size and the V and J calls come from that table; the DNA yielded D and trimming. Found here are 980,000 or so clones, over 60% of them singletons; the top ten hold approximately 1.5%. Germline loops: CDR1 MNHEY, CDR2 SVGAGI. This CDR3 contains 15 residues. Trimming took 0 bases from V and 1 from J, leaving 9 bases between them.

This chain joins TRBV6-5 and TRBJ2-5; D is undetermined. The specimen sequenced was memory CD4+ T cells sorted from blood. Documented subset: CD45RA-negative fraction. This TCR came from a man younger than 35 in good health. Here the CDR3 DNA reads TGTGCCAGCAGTTACTCTACTGTAACCCAAGAGACCCAGTACTTC. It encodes CASSYSTVTQETQYF.